This T cell receptor (beta chain) was documented in a study of T cells in Graves' hyperthyroidism and ophthalmopathy. This clonotype showed up many times. The antigen is not known. There were TCR beta CDR3 regions amplified from RNA transcripts. Initially, a first-round RT-PCR of the TCR CDR3 employed the HTBI primer set. TCRdb ran MiXCR on the multiplex PCR reads and lists one entry per CDR3 protein. The table includes around 520,000 distinct CDR3 sequences, roughly 25% detected once. General study points: Before onset, by a median of about seven months, the model predicted ophthalmopathy.

The length of the CDR3 is 13 residues. The germline gives CDR1 LNHDA, CDR2 SQIVND (reference sequence). V was pared by 5 bases and J by 8 bases, with 5 bases of the junction left unmatched. This clonotype was sampled from a woman in her 30s with Graves' ophthalmopathy. Sequencing was performed on blood. The chain is built from TRBV19 and TRBJ1-5, with 8 bases identical to TRBD1. The DNA of the CDR3 is TGTGCCAGTAGTCAGGACAGGGATGAGCCCCAGCATTTT. It yields the protein CASSQDRDEPQHF. Based on the CDR3 plus reference TRBV19 and TRBJ1-5, the full variable domain is DGGITQSPKYLFRKEGQNVTLSCEQNLNHDAMYWYRQDPGQGLRLIYYSQIVNDFQKGDIAEGYSVSREKKESFPLTVTSAQKNPTAFYLCASSQDRDEPQHFGDGTRLSIL.